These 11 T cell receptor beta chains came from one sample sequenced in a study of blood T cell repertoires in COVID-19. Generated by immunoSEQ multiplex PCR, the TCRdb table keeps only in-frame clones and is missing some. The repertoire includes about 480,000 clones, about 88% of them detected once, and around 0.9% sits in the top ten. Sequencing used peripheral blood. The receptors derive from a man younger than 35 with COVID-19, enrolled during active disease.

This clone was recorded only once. The CDR3 here is CASSWGPGQVNEKLFF. The CDR3 nucleotides read TGCGCCAGCAGCTGGGGACCGGGACAGGTTAATGAAAAACTGTTTTTT. The rearrangement links TRBV5-1 to TRBJ1-4; 8 bases are shared with TRBD1. V lost 3 bases and J lost 4; bases outside the gene matches: 8. Germline V gives CDR1 SGHRS, CDR2 YFSETQ. This CDR3 is built from 16 residues. Using reference TRBV5-1 and TRBJ1-4 for the parts outside the CDR3, the full variable domain is KAGVTQTPRYLIKTRGQQVTLSCSPISGHRSVSWYQQTPGQGLQFLFEYFSETQRNKGNFPGRFSGRQFSNSRSEMNVSTLELGDSALYLCASSWGPGQVNEKLFFGSGTQLSVL.

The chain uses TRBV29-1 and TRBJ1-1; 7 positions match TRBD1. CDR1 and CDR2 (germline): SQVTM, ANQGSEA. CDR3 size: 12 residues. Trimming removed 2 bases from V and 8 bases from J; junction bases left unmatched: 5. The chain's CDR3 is CSVEKGAGEAFF. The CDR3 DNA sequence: TGCAGCGTTGAAAAGGGGGCGGGAGAAGCTTTCTTT.

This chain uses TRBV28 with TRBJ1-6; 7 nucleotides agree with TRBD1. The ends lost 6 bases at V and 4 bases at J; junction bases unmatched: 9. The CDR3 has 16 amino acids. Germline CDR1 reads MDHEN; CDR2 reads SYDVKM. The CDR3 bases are TGTGCCAGCAGCAACAGGGGAAATCCTTATAATTCACCCCTCCACTTT. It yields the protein CASSNRGNPYNSPLHF.

For the CDR3, the DNA is TGTGCCAGCAGCCAAGTTATTAGCGGGAGGGTCGACTCGAATGAGCAGTTCTTC. It translates to CASSQVISGRVDSNEQFF. The chain joins TRBV3-1 (or the pseudogene TRBV3-2) to TRBJ2-1, with 11 bases fitting TRBD2. CDR1 is LGHDT and CDR2 is YNNKEL in the germline V gene (reference sequence). The CDR3 has 18 amino acids. The junction had 12 bases not matched to a gene; V was cut back by 1 base and J by 7 bases.

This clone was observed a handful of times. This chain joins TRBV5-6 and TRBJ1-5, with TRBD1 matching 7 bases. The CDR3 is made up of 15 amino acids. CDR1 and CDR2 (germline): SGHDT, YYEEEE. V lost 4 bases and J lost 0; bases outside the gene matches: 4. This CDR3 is CASSAGQSSNQPQHF. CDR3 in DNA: TGTGCCAGCAGCGCGGGACAGAGTAGCAATCAGCCCCAGCATTTT. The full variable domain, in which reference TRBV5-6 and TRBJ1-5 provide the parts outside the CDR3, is DAGVTQSPTHLIKTRGQQVTLRCSPKSGHDTVSWYQQALGQGPQFIFQYYEEEERQRGNFPDRFSGHQFPNYSSELNVNALLLGDSALYLCASSAGQSSNQPQHFGDGTRLSIL.

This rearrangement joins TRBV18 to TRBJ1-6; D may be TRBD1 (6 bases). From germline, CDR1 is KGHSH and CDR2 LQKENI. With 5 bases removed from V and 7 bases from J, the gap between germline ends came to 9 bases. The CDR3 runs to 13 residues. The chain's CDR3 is CASSTGPNSPLHF. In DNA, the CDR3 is TGTGCCAGCTCAACAGGGCCCAATTCACCCCTCCACTTT.

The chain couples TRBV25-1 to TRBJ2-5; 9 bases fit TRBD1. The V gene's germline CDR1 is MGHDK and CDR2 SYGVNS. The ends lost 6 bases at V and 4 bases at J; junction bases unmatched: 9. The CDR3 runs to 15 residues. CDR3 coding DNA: TGTGCCAGCAGCGATACCGGGACAGGGCTAGAGACCCAGTACTTC. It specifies CASSDTGTGLETQYF. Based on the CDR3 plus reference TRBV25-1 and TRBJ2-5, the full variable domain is EADIYQTPRYLVIGTGKKITLECSQTMGHDKMYWYQQDPGMELHLIHYSYGVNSTEKGDLSSESTVSRIRTEHFPLTLESARPSHTSQYLCASSDTGTGLETQYFGPGTRLLVL.

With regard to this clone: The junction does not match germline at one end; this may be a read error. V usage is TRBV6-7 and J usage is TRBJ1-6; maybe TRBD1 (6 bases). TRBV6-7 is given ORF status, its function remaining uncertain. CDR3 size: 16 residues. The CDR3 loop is CASSTTRGGYDSPLHF. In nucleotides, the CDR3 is TGTGCCAGCAGTACAACGCGGGGGGGCTATGATTCACCCCTCCACTTT.

DNA of the CDR3: TGTGCCAGCTCGGCGGTTGGGACAGATACGCAGTATTTT. This translates into CASSAVGTDTQYF. This sequence joins TRBV7-3 and TRBJ2-3; unclear D gene. Trimming took 8 bases from V and 3 from J, leaving 12 bases between them. Germline lookup yields CDR1 SGHTA and CDR2 FQGTGA. The CDR3 is 13 residues long. The whole variable domain, remainder taken from reference TRBV7-3 and TRBJ2-3, is GAGVSQTPSNKVTEKGKYVELRCDPISGHTALYWYRQSLGQGPEFLIYFQGTGAADDSGLPNDRFFAVRPEGSVSTLKIQRTERGDSAVYLCASSAVGTDTQYFGPGTRLTVL.

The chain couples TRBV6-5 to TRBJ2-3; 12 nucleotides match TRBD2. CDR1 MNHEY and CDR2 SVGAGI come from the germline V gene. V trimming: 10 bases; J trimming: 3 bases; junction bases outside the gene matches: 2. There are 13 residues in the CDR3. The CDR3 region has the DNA TGTGCCACCACTAGCGGGGGGACAGATACGCAGTATTTT. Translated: CATTSGGTDTQYF.

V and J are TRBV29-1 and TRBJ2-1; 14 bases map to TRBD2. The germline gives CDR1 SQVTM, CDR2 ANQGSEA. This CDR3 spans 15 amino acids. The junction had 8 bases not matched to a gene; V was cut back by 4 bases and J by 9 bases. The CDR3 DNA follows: TGCAGCGTTGCTGGGACTAGCGGGAGCGGGATTGAGCAGTTCTTC. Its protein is CSVAGTSGSGIEQFF.